This note documents a single TCR beta chain sequence. Its matching antigen is unknown. The sample originates from a study of response to subunit inactivated influenza vaccine. Study results and limitations: Authors suggested that a seasonal influenza vaccination recruits few new T cells each time.

The CDR3 totals 13 residues. V was trimmed by 1 base and J by 5 bases, leaving 8 bases between them. TCRdb ran MiXCR on the RT-PCR reads and lists one entry per CDR3 protein. Of roughly 670,000 distinct CDR3 sequences detected, 12% to 15% appear once; the ten largest clones hold 7.6%. Sample: PBMCs from blood, taken roughly 15 days before vaccination. V usage is TRBV12-3 or TRBV12-4 and J usage is TRBJ1-2; tentatively, D is TRBD1 (5 bases). This clonotype was obtained from a man aged 45-65 years who received an inactivated influenza vaccine. CDR3 sequence (DNA): TGTGCCAGCAGTTTAGACAGGATTTATGGCTACACCTTC. This gives the protein CASSLDRIYGYTF.